In its sample, the clone carrying this T cell receptor (beta chain) was seen once. This entry comes from a study of blood T cell repertoires in COVID-19. Study at large: The origin of the acute and convalescent COVID-19 samples was the United States, Italy and Spain. T cells, B-cell-depleted T cells, or PBMCs provided the cDNA or gDNA that served as material.

The CDR3 covers 14 residues. Per the germline V gene, CDR1 is LNHDA and CDR2 is SQIVND (reference sequence). Trimming shortened V by 5 bases and J by 7 bases, and 17 bases separated the two germline ends. Original data processing: Reference gene primer amplification yielded estimated nucleated cell counts. Assay used: immunoSEQ multiplex PCR; TCRdb lists only in-frame clones, some missing. V, J and clone size were drawn from that table, and D and trimming were deduced from the DNA. Of around 200,000 clones in the sample, roughly nine tenths were seen once. The TCR was taken from a man between 65 and 80 years old with active or convalescent COVID-19. The sample comprised peripheral blood. The rearrangement joins TRBV19 to TRBJ2-5; D might be TRBD2 (6 bases). The CDR3 is CASSPGDSGTTQYF. In nucleotides, the CDR3 is TGTGCCAGTAGTCCCGGCGATAGCGGTACGACCCAGTACTTC.